This is a list of T cell receptor beta chains from one sample in a study of T cell repertoires in cytomegalovirus infection. Each CDR3 protein gets one entry after TCRdb re-called the reads with MiXCR. The data contain around 450,000 distinct CDR3 sequences, 31% of them singletons. Sample: PBMCs. These receptor sequences come from a human donor in good health (CMV status not recorded). Some clones in this sample may be carry-over from other donors' samples. Each CDR3 is given with its conserved first and last residue. Each record gives: V gene, clone size, J gene, D gene, CDR3 DNA, CDR3 protein. A D gene is named only where the DNA matches it firmly. The size field is filled for only some rows; it gives once, few, many or a size class.

v_gene: TRBV5-4; abundance: -; j_gene: TRBJ2-6; d_gene: TRBD1; CDR3nt: TGTGCCAACAGTCCCGGGACAGGGCGCTCTGGGGCCAACGTCCTGACTTTC; CDR3aa: CANSPGTGRSGANVLTF
v_gene: TRBV20-1; abundance: -; j_gene: TRBJ1-2; d_gene: TRBD1; CDR3nt: TGCAGTGCTAGACAGGGGGCGCTTTCGGGTGGCTACACCTTC; CDR3aa: CSARQGALSGGYTF
v_gene: TRBV6-6; abundance: -; j_gene: TRBJ1-1; d_gene: -; CDR3nt: TGTGCCAGTGCCCCGGCAGTTTTGAACACTGAATCTTTCTTT; CDR3aa: CASAPAVLNTESFF
v_gene: TRBV7-6; abundance: few; j_gene: TRBJ1-1; d_gene: -; CDR3nt: TGTGCCAGCAGCTTAGCCAGGGAAGCTTTCTTT; CDR3aa: CASSLAREAFF
v_gene: TRBV7-2; abundance: many; j_gene: TRBJ2-2; d_gene: TRBD2; CDR3nt: TGTGCCAGCAGCTCACGGCGTCTAGCGGGGGACCCGGGCACCGGGGAGCTGTTTTTT; CDR3aa: CASSSRRLAGDPGTGELFF
v_gene: TRBV24-1; abundance: -; j_gene: TRBJ2-1; d_gene: TRBD2; CDR3nt: TGTGCCACCAGTGATCCCGGACTAGCGGGGCACAATGAGCAGTTCTTC; CDR3aa: CATSDPGLAGHNEQFF
v_gene: TRBV7-8; abundance: many; j_gene: TRBJ2-7; d_gene: TRBD1; CDR3nt: TGTGCCAGCAGCACCGACAGGGTCCTCTACGAGCAGTACTTC; CDR3aa: CASSTDRVLYEQYF
v_gene: TRBV4-3; abundance: -; j_gene: TRBJ2-1; d_gene: -; CDR3nt: TGCGCCAGCAGCGGGGTGGGGGCCGGCCAAGAAGAGCAGTTCTTC; CDR3aa: CASSGVGAGQEEQFF
v_gene: TRBV7-2; abundance: many; j_gene: TRBJ1-4; d_gene: -; CDR3nt: TGTGCCAGCAGCTTAGATTGGAGGGTTGAAAAACTGTTTTTT; CDR3aa: CASSLDWRVEKLFF
v_gene: TRBV7-2; abundance: many; j_gene: TRBJ2-3; d_gene: TRBD1; CDR3nt: TGTGCCAGCAGCCTCGGGACAGGAGTGGTAGATACGCAGTATTTT; CDR3aa: CASSLGTGVVDTQYF
v_gene: TRBV6-2/TRBV6-3; abundance: few; j_gene: TRBJ1-5; d_gene: -; CDR3nt: TGTGCCAGCAGTTACTGGGACGGGAATAGCAATCAGCCCCAGCATTTT; CDR3aa: CASSYWDGNSNQPQHF
v_gene: TRBV27; abundance: -; j_gene: TRBJ1-1; d_gene: -; CDR3nt: TGTGCCAGCAGTCCAACAAGGGGCCCGAGATACACTGAAGCTTTCTTT; CDR3aa: CASSPTRGPRYTEAFF
v_gene: TRBV7-2; abundance: many; j_gene: TRBJ2-7; d_gene: -; CDR3nt: TGTGCCAGCAGCTTAAGTGTAGGGAGCTCCTACGAGCAGTACTTC; CDR3aa: CASSLSVGSSYEQYF
v_gene: TRBV7-9; abundance: -; j_gene: TRBJ2-1; d_gene: -; CDR3nt: TGTGCCAGCAGCTTATTGGGGGGGGCAAGATACAATGAGCAGTTCTTC; CDR3aa: CASSLLGGARYNEQFF
v_gene: TRBV7-9; abundance: once; j_gene: TRBJ1-2; d_gene: -; CDR3nt: TGTGCCAGCAGCCCCGGAGAGATCTACATCTTC; CDR3aa: CASSPGEIYIF
v_gene: TRBV9; abundance: once; j_gene: TRBJ1-3; d_gene: -; CDR3nt: TGTGCCAGTAGCGTAGTTGAAGGGGTCGGCTCTGGAAACACCATATATTTT; CDR3aa: CASSVVEGVGSGNTIYF
v_gene: TRBV5-5; abundance: -; j_gene: TRBJ1-4; d_gene: -; CDR3nt: TGTGCCAGCAGCAAGGCACGCGGGCCTGCAACTAATGAAAAACTGTTTTTT; CDR3aa: CASSKARGPATNEKLFF
v_gene: TRBV7-2; abundance: many; j_gene: TRBJ1-5; d_gene: -; CDR3nt: TGTGCCAGCAGCTTAGAGTGGGGGGCGGGGGGCAATCAGCCCCAGCATTTT; CDR3aa: CASSLEWGAGGNQPQHF
v_gene: TRBV4-2; abundance: -; j_gene: TRBJ2-3; d_gene: TRBD2; CDR3nt: TGTGCCAGCAGCCAAGCGGGGGGAAGCGCAGATACGCAGTATTTT; CDR3aa: CASSQAGGSADTQYF
v_gene: TRBV7-8; abundance: many; j_gene: TRBJ1-6; d_gene: -; CDR3nt: TGTGCCAGCAGCCTCGAACCTTCGGGTCGCTATAATTCACCCCTCCACTTT; CDR3aa: CASSLEPSGRYNSPLHF
v_gene: TRBV3-1; abundance: -; j_gene: TRBJ2-3; d_gene: TRBD2; CDR3nt: TGTGCCAGCAGCCAAGATCAGAGGACTAGCGCCACAGATACGCAGTATTTT; CDR3aa: CASSQDQRTSATDTQYF
v_gene: TRBV5-8; abundance: -; j_gene: TRBJ2-2; d_gene: TRBD1; CDR3nt: TGCGCCAGCAGGGGGACAGTCGACGGCGGGGAGCTGTTTTTT; CDR3aa: CASRGTVDGGELFF
v_gene: TRBV12-3/TRBV12-4; abundance: -; j_gene: TRBJ1-6; d_gene: -; CDR3nt: TGTGCCAGCAGGTGGGCAGCAACAAATTCACCCCTCCACTTT; CDR3aa: CASRWAATNSPLHF
v_gene: TRBV6-4; abundance: few; j_gene: TRBJ2-3; d_gene: TRBD2; CDR3nt: TGTGCCAGCAGTGACTCGTCTAGCGGGGCCATAAATACGCAGTATTTT; CDR3aa: CASSDSSSGAINTQYF
v_gene: TRBV11-2; abundance: -; j_gene: TRBJ2-2; d_gene: -; CDR3nt: TGTGCCAGCAGCTTACAATTTGTTCCCGGGGAGCTTTTTTTT; CDR3aa: CASSLQFVPGELFF
v_gene: TRBV28; abundance: few; j_gene: TRBJ1-1; d_gene: -; CDR3nt: TGTGCCAGCAGGTTGGGGGTACAGGCTTTCTTT; CDR3aa: CASRLGVQAFF
v_gene: TRBV24-1; abundance: few; j_gene: TRBJ1-1; d_gene: -; CDR3nt: TGTGCCACCAGTGCGGGGAGCACTGAAGCTTTCTTT; CDR3aa: CATSAGSTEAFF
v_gene: TRBV7-8; abundance: -; j_gene: TRBJ1-4; d_gene: -; CDR3nt: TGTGCCAGCAGCTTCACGGGACATCCTCGCGAAAAACTGTTTTTT; CDR3aa: CASSFTGHPREKLFF
v_gene: TRBV7-9; abundance: many; j_gene: TRBJ1-6; d_gene: -; CDR3nt: TGTGCCAGCAGCTTAGATGCCAGGGTGAATTCACCCCTCCACTTT; CDR3aa: CASSLDARVNSPLHF
v_gene: TRBV7-6; abundance: few; j_gene: TRBJ2-1; d_gene: TRBD2; CDR3nt: TGTGCCAGCAGCCCCAGTCTGGGGGGGACCAATGAGCAGTTCTTC; CDR3aa: CASSPSLGGTNEQFF
v_gene: TRBV2; abundance: -; j_gene: TRBJ2-7; d_gene: TRBD2; CDR3nt: TGTGCCAGCAGTGGGGGGACTAGCGCGTCCTACGAGCAGTACTTC; CDR3aa: CASSGGTSASYEQYF
v_gene: TRBV6-1; abundance: -; j_gene: TRBJ2-3; d_gene: TRBD2; CDR3nt: TGTGCCAGCAGTTCAACGGGGGGTACAGTGGATACGCAGTATTTT; CDR3aa: CASSSTGGTVDTQYF
v_gene: TRBV7-2; abundance: -; j_gene: TRBJ2-7; d_gene: -; CDR3nt: TGTGCCAGCAGCTTACGGGGCCCCTGGGACGTCTACGAGCAGTACTTC; CDR3aa: CASSLRGPWDVYEQYF
v_gene: TRBV6-2/TRBV6-3; abundance: many; j_gene: TRBJ1-5; d_gene: TRBD1; CDR3nt: TGTGCCAGCACCGAGACAGGGGTCGGTCAGCCCCAGCATTTT; CDR3aa: CASTETGVGQPQHF
v_gene: TRBV6-1; abundance: many; j_gene: TRBJ1-1; d_gene: -; CDR3nt: TGTGCCAGCAGGACTCCCGAAGCTTTCTTT; CDR3aa: CASRTPEAFF
v_gene: TRBV5-8; abundance: -; j_gene: TRBJ1-2; d_gene: -; CDR3nt: TGTGCCAGCAGCTGGTTGGCGGTAGCTAACTATGGCTACACCTTC; CDR3aa: CASSWLAVANYGYTF
v_gene: TRBV12-3/TRBV12-4; abundance: -; j_gene: TRBJ1-2; d_gene: TRBD1; CDR3nt: TGTGCCAGCACCTCGGGACAGGGCTATGGCTACACCTTC; CDR3aa: CASTSGQGYGYTF
v_gene: TRBV29-1; abundance: -; j_gene: TRBJ2-3; d_gene: -; CDR3nt: TGCAGCGTTGGGCTAGGAGCCAGCACAGATACGCAGTATTTT; CDR3aa: CSVGLGASTDTQYF
v_gene: TRBV28; abundance: few; j_gene: TRBJ2-5; d_gene: TRBD2; CDR3nt: TGTGCCAGCAGTTCCCTCACTAGCTTTTCAGTGCAGCGGGGCAGTCGGGAGACCCAGTACTTC; CDR3aa: CASSSLTSFSVQRGSRETQYF
v_gene: TRBV6-1; abundance: -; j_gene: TRBJ2-7; d_gene: -; CDR3nt: TGTGCCAGCAGTGAAGAACTAGGGTCCTACAAGCAGTACTTC; CDR3aa: CASSEELGSYKQYF
v_gene: TRBV7-6; abundance: many; j_gene: TRBJ1-3; d_gene: TRBD1; CDR3nt: TGTGCCAGCAGCTCCTCCGGGACAGGCCCCTCAAGCTCTGGAAACACCATATATTTT; CDR3aa: CASSSSGTGPSSSGNTIYF
v_gene: TRBV12-3/TRBV12-4; abundance: many; j_gene: TRBJ1-3; d_gene: -; CDR3nt: TGTGCCAGCAGTTTGGATGGAAACACCATATATTTT; CDR3aa: CASSLDGNTIYF
v_gene: TRBV11-2; abundance: few; j_gene: TRBJ2-3; d_gene: -; CDR3nt: TGTGCCAGCAGCCCAGAAATAGGAGGGGTAGGCACAGATACGCAGTATTTT; CDR3aa: CASSPEIGGVGTDTQYF
v_gene: TRBV20-1; abundance: few; j_gene: TRBJ1-1; d_gene: -; CDR3nt: TGCAGTGCTAGTGTAGGGAATACTGAAGCTTTCTTT; CDR3aa: CSASVGNTEAFF
v_gene: TRBV15; abundance: -; j_gene: TRBJ2-7; d_gene: -; CDR3nt: TGTGCCACCAGCAGAGGGCCCACTGGAGCCTACGAGCAGTACTTC; CDR3aa: CATSRGPTGAYEQYF
v_gene: TRBV2; abundance: few; j_gene: TRBJ2-3; d_gene: -; CDR3nt: TGTGCCAGCAGTGGTAGGGCGGCCTCGGGAACAGATACGCAGTATTTT; CDR3aa: CASSGRAASGTDTQYF
v_gene: TRBV12-3/TRBV12-4; abundance: -; j_gene: TRBJ1-1; d_gene: -; CDR3nt: TGTGCCAGCAGCCGGCGTGAGCGGGACACTGAAGCTTTCTTT; CDR3aa: CASSRRERDTEAFF
v_gene: TRBV20-1; abundance: -; j_gene: TRBJ1-5; d_gene: TRBD1; CDR3nt: TGCAGTGCTCCCCCGGACAGGGGAAATCAGCCCCAGCATTTT; CDR3aa: CSAPPDRGNQPQHF
v_gene: TRBV4-1; abundance: -; j_gene: TRBJ1-2; d_gene: -; CDR3nt: TGCGCCAGCAGCCTAGCTCCGGGCCGAGAAAAGTCTGGCTACACCTTC; CDR3aa: CASSLAPGREKSGYTF
v_gene: TRBV7-2; abundance: many; j_gene: TRBJ2-7; d_gene: TRBD1; CDR3nt: TGTGCCAGCAGCAAGGGACAGGGCCACGAGCAGTACTTC; CDR3aa: CASSKGQGHEQYF
v_gene: TRBV7-6; abundance: few; j_gene: TRBJ1-2; d_gene: -; CDR3nt: TGTGCCAGCAGCGCCCTGGACGGTCGGGGGCGCGTCGGCTATGGCTACACCTTC; CDR3aa: CASSALDGRGRVGYGYTF
v_gene: TRBV7-2; abundance: few; j_gene: TRBJ2-7; d_gene: -; CDR3nt: TGTGCCAGCAGCTTAGTGCGCGGGGGCGGCGAGCAGTACTTC; CDR3aa: CASSLVRGGGEQYF
v_gene: TRBV7-2; abundance: -; j_gene: TRBJ2-7; d_gene: -; CDR3nt: TGTGCCAGCAGCTTAGCTACGGCGGAGCAGTACTTC; CDR3aa: CASSLATAEQYF
v_gene: TRBV28; abundance: few; j_gene: TRBJ2-1; d_gene: -; CDR3nt: TGTGCCAGCAGTCTGACCCGGAGCTCCTACAATGAGCAGTTCTTC; CDR3aa: CASSLTRSSYNEQFF
v_gene: TRBV6-5; abundance: -; j_gene: TRBJ1-1; d_gene: -; CDR3nt: TGTGCCAGCAACTTACACCCGAACACTGAAGCTTTCTTT; CDR3aa: CASNLHPNTEAFF